This is a list of T cell receptor beta chains from one sample in a study of CD8+ T cells in alopecia areata. This table comes from immunoSEQ multiplex PCR, and its TCRdb copy is limited to in-frame clones, with some not included. The sample has 200,000 or so clones; approximately 45% are singletons. Sequenced material: CD4+ T cells sorted from blood, taken around week 36, from a patient treated with tofacitinib. These receptors came from a human donor with alopecia areata. Both conserved end residues are part of each CDR3. The D gene is left open where the match is weak. Clone sizes are given selectively: once, few, many, or a class where the clone is expanded.

CDR3 protein,CDR3 DNA,clone size,V gene,D gene,J gene
CASSTWDRGIGEQFF,TGTGCCAGCAGCACCTGGGACCGAGGTATTGGTGAGCAGTTCTTC,NA,TRBV7-9,NA,TRBJ2-1
CASSRRRPPYEQYF,TGTGCCAGCAGCCGACGGAGGCCACCCTACGAGCAGTACTTC,NA,TRBV11-1,NA,TRBJ2-7
CASSLTTPRAYEQYF,TGTGCCAGCAGTTTGACGACTCCGAGGGCCTACGAGCAGTACTTC,few,TRBV6-5,NA,TRBJ2-7
CASSYTQGIDYGYTF,TGTGCCAGCAGTTACACCCAGGGGATCGACTATGGCTACACCTTC,NA,TRBV6-5,NA,TRBJ1-2
CSVEIGGGAEQFF,TGCAGCGTTGAAATCGGGGGGGGAGCTGAGCAGTTCTTC,NA,TRBV29-1,TRBD2,TRBJ2-1
CASQKENWSTDTQYF,TGTGCCAGCCAAAAGGAGAACTGGAGCACAGATACGCAGTATTTT,NA,TRBV6-5,NA,TRBJ2-3
CASKKSSTDTQYF,TGCGCCAGCAAGAAGAGTAGCACAGATACGCAGTATTTT,NA,TRBV10-1,NA,TRBJ2-3
CASSLGTSGIHEQFF,TGTGCCAGCAGCTTAGGGACTAGCGGGATACATGAGCAGTTCTTC,NA,TRBV7-9,TRBD2,TRBJ2-1
CASSRGGRVNTEAFF,TGTGCCAGCAGCCGCGGGGGCAGGGTCAACACTGAAGCTTTCTTT,few,TRBV9,NA,TRBJ1-1
CSVGDYEQYF,TGCAGCGTCGGGGACTACGAGCAGTACTTC,once,TRBV29-1,NA,TRBJ2-7
CASSGRPEEQYF,TGTGCCAGCAGTGGACGGCCTGAAGAGCAGTACTTC,NA,TRBV2,NA,TRBJ2-7
CAWNQGASYNEQFF,TGTGCCTGGAATCAGGGGGCCTCCTACAATGAGCAGTTCTTC,NA,TRBV30,TRBD1,TRBJ2-1
CATSGLEVRDADTQYF,TGTGCCACCAGCGGACTAGAGGTCCGTGATGCAGATACGCAGTATTTT,NA,TRBV15,TRBD2,TRBJ2-3
CASSITTGSGVNEQFF,TGCGCCAGCAGCATCACTACAGGGTCTGGTGTCAATGAGCAGTTCTTC,NA,TRBV5-1,NA,TRBJ2-1
CASSFRGYHEQFF,TGTGCCAGCAGCTTCAGGGGTTACCATGAGCAGTTCTTC,NA,TRBV6-6,NA,TRBJ2-1
CASSALAGGSSSSYNEQFF,TGTGCCAGCAGCGCACTAGCGGGAGGGTCCTCGAGCTCCTACAATGAGCAGTTCTTC,few,TRBV9,TRBD2,TRBJ2-1
CASSSGRGWSTDTQYF,TGCGCCAGCAGCTCCGGGCGGGGGTGGAGCACAGATACGCAGTATTTT,NA,TRBV5-4,TRBD2,TRBJ2-3
CASSPTLSSYNEQFF,TGTGCCAGCAGCCCCACATTGAGCTCCTACAATGAGCAGTTCTTC,NA,TRBV4-2,NA,TRBJ2-1
CASSVAEQYF,TGTGCCAGCAGCGTAGCCGAGCAGTACTTC,NA,TRBV9,NA,TRBJ2-7
CASSALLAKNIQYF,TGTGCCAGCTCCGCCCTTTTAGCCAAAAACATTCAGTACTTC,few,TRBV27,NA,TRBJ2-4
CASSQVGASGASSYNEQFF,TGTGCCAGCAGCCAAGTAGGAGCTAGCGGGGCCAGCTCCTACAATGAGCAGTTCTTC,NA,TRBV4-2,TRBD2,TRBJ2-1
CASSPSLGPYEQYF,TGTGCCAGCAGCCCATCGCTGGGACCCTACGAGCAGTACTTC,NA,TRBV9,NA,TRBJ2-7
CASSIGRYGGGTERQFF,TGTGCCAGTAGTATAGGCCGGTATGGCGGGGGGACTGAGCGGCAGTTCTTC,NA,TRBV19,TRBD2,TRBJ2-1
CASSLISGPNTGELFF,TGTGCCAGCAGCTTGATTAGCGGGCCGAACACCGGGGAGCTGTTTTTT,few,TRBV7-9,TRBD2,TRBJ2-2
CSARQETQYF,TGCAGTGCTAGACAAGAGACCCAGTACTTC,few,TRBV20-1,NA,TRBJ2-5
CASSYSKAVGTQYF,TGTGCCAGCAGTTACTCGAAGGCCGTTGGGACCCAGTACTTC,NA,TRBV6-6,NA,TRBJ2-5
CASSPPGFFGAYF,TGTGCCAGCTCACCACCGGGTTTTTTTGGGGCGTACTTC,few,TRBV18,NA,TRBJ2-7
CASSGIWTGLNTEAFF,TGTGCCAGCAGTGGAATATGGACAGGGTTGAACACTGAAGCTTTCTTT,NA,TRBV25-1,TRBD1,TRBJ1-1
CASSGTSRGSDTQYF,TGTGCCAGCAGCGGGACTAGCCGGGGCTCAGATACGCAGTATTTT,few,TRBV7-2,TRBD2,TRBJ2-3
CASSLTSRSSSYEQYF,TGCGCCAGCAGCCTTACATCGAGGTCGAGCTCCTACGAGCAGTACTTC,few,TRBV4-1,NA,TRBJ2-7
CASRERATGELFF,TGTGCCAGCAGGGAGCGGGCCACCGGGGAGCTGTTTTTT,NA,TRBV5-4,NA,TRBJ2-2
CASSVEAGVQPQHF,TGTGCCAGCAGCGTAGAGGCAGGGGTCCAGCCCCAGCATTTT,NA,TRBV9,NA,TRBJ1-5
CASSFPLTGELFF,TGTGCCAGCAGCTTCCCCTTAACTGGGGAGCTGTTTTTT,NA,TRBV5-4,NA,TRBJ2-2
CASSTVLAVQETQYF,TGTGCCAGCAGTACCGTACTAGCGGTCCAAGAGACCCAGTACTTC,NA,TRBV27,TRBD2,TRBJ2-5
CASSPGVTSGREETQYF,TGCGCCAGCAGCCCCGGAGTGACTAGCGGGAGGGAAGAGACCCAGTACTTC,few,TRBV4-1,TRBD2,TRBJ2-5
CASSPTSGRAGGTQYF,TGTGCCAGCAGTCCTACTAGCGGGAGGGCCGGTGGTACGCAGTATTTT,NA,TRBV11-2,TRBD2,TRBJ2-3
CASSFTGGTYEQYF,TGTGCCAGCAGCTTTACAGGGGGTACCTACGAGCAGTACTTC,NA,TRBV5-4,TRBD1,TRBJ2-7
CSVAKQGDSYNEQFF,TGCAGCGTTGCGAAACAGGGGGACTCCTACAATGAGCAGTTCTTC,NA,TRBV29-1,TRBD1,TRBJ2-1
CASSPGTNYEQYF,TGCGCCAGCAGCCCCGGGACCAACTACGAGCAGTACTTC,NA,TRBV5-1,NA,TRBJ2-7
CASSQGAGGLQETQYF,TGTGCCAGCAGCCAAGGCGCGGGGGGGTTACAAGAGACCCAGTACTTC,NA,TRBV7-2,TRBD2,TRBJ2-5
CSVESSRVDTQYF,TGCAGCGTTGAGTCCTCAAGGGTCGATACGCAGTATTTT,NA,TRBV29-1,NA,TRBJ2-3
CASSYRGNEQFF,TGCGCCAGCAGCTACCGGGGCAATGAGCAGTTCTTC,NA,TRBV5-1,NA,TRBJ2-1
CASSLAFSRENTEAFF,TGCGCCAGCAGCTTGGCCTTTAGTCGGGAGAACACTGAAGCTTTCTTT,NA,TRBV5-1,NA,TRBJ1-1
CAIRGEPPNQPQHF,TGTGCCATCAGGGGGGAGCCCCCCAATCAGCCCCAGCATTTT,NA,TRBV10-3,NA,TRBJ1-5
CASSLTLNTQETQYF,TGTGCCAGCAGCTTAACGTTGAATACTCAAGAGACCCAGTACTTC,NA,TRBV7-2,NA,TRBJ2-5
CSVGPGQYF,TGCAGTGTGGGGCCTGGGCAGTATTTT,NA,TRBV29-1,NA,TRBJ2-3
CSVGFGASGSHWSGEQYF,TGCAGCGTTGGGTTTGGAGCTAGCGGGAGCCACTGGAGTGGCGAGCAGTACTTC,few,TRBV29-1,TRBD2,TRBJ2-7
CASSSPGRENYEQYF,TGTGCCAGCAGCTCTCCTGGTCGGGAGAATTACGAGCAGTACTTC,few,TRBV5-4,NA,TRBJ2-7
CASSLAATPGYGYTF,TGTGCCAGCAGCCTTGCGGCTACCCCTGGCTATGGCTACACCTTC,NA,TRBV7-2,NA,TRBJ1-2
CASSQTGTGNFNEQFF,TGTGCCAGTAGTCAGACCGGGACAGGAAACTTCAATGAGCAGTTCTTC,NA,TRBV19,TRBD1,TRBJ2-1
CSVEDSRRSNEQYF,TGCAGCGTCGAGGACAGTCGTAGGTCGAACGAGCAGTACTTC,few,TRBV29-1,NA,TRBJ2-7
CAWSGGLAEETQYF,TGTGCCTGGAGTGGGGGACTAGCGGAAGAGACCCAGTACTTC,NA,TRBV30,TRBD2,TRBJ2-5
CASSQLARSQETQYF,TGTGCCAGCAGCCAACTAGCCCGGAGTCAAGAGACCCAGTACTTC,NA,TRBV11-1,NA,TRBJ2-5
CAWSLRELDTQYF,TGTGCCTGGAGTCTGCGGGAGCTCGATACGCAGTATTTT,NA,TRBV30,TRBD2,TRBJ2-3
CAWSLEGYNYGYTF,TGTGCCTGGAGTCTGGAGGGGTATAACTATGGCTACACCTTC,few,TRBV30,NA,TRBJ1-2
CASSPVGQPTPAGGEQFF,TGCGCCAGCAGCCCGGTGGGACAGCCGACTCCAGCAGGCGGTGAGCAGTTCTTC,NA,TRBV5-1,TRBD1,TRBJ2-1
CASTRANGKGNEQFF,TGTGCCAGCACCAGGGCTAACGGGAAGGGGAATGAGCAGTTCTTC,NA,TRBV2,NA,TRBJ2-1